This T cell receptor beta chain comes out of a study of T cell repertoires in cytomegalovirus infection. As concerns this clonotype: Its antigen remains unidentified.

TCRdb recomputed calls from the reads with MiXCR, one row per CDR3 protein. The sample includes fewer than 70,000 distinct CDR3 sequences, around 30% seen only once; the top ten take 50% to 70%. The sample was CD8+ T cells from cultured PBMCs, taken from culture after CMV antigen stimulation. The receptor's source is a human donor in good health (CMV status not recorded). Some clones in this sample may be carry-over from other donors' samples.

CDR3 protein: CASSPATWAGVGEQYF. The CDR3 DNA is TGTGCCAGCAGTCCCGCTACTTGGGCGGGGGTGGGAGAGCAGTACTTC. The rearrangement links TRBV27 to TRBJ2-7, with TRBD2 matching over 7 bases. Germline CDR1 and CDR2: MNHEY and SMNVEV (reference sequence). J gave up 7 bases and V 5 bases, and 17 bases lay outside the gene matches. The CDR3 spans 16 residues.